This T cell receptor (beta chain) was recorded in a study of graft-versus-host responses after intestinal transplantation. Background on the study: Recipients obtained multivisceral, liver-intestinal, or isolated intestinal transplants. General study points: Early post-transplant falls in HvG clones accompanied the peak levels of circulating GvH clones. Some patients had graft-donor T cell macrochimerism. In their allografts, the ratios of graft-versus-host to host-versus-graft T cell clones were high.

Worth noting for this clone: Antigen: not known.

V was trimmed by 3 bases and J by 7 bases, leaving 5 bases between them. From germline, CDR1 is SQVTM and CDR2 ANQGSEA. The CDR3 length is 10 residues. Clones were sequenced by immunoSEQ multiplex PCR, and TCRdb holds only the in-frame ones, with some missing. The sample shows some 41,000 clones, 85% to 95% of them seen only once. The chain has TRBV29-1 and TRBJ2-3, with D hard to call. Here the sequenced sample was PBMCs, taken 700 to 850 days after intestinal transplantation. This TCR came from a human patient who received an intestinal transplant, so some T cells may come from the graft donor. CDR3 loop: CSVEAYTQYF. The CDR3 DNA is TGCAGCGTTGAGGCTTATACGCAGTATTTT.